The rows below give T cell receptor beta chains drawn from one sample of a study of shared clonotypes between healthy human individuals. The assay was immunoSEQ multiplex PCR, and TCRdb's table has in-frame clones only and misses some. The sample lists hundreds of thousands of clones, about 91% occurring once. Material: naive CD8+ T cells sorted from blood. Every receptor here comes from a man younger than 45 in good health. CDR3s leave out the opening cysteine and the closing phenylalanine or tryptophan. Each record gives: V gene, J gene, CDR3 protein.

>TRBV2|TRBJ2-7
ASSDGGFYEQY
>TRBV6-1|TRBJ1-5
ASSRSWDTNQPQH
>TRBV7-6|TRBJ2-2
ASSLGVPQGFTGELF
>TRBV2|TRBJ2-3
ARGRESGDTQY
>TRBV7-9|TRBJ2-7
ASSLETGYEQY
>TRBV28|TRBJ1-1
ASSSLHVLDGFLTEAF
>TRBV7-9|TRBJ1-1
ASSLAVSGGYTEAF
>TRBV5-1|TRBJ2-5
ASSLGGTGILEETQY
>TRBV7-9|TRBJ1-2
ASSPSTSKTANYGYT
>TRBV7-9|TRBJ1-5
ASSLVGGHQPQH
>TRBV2|TRBJ1-4
ASSDPARGSEKLF
>TRBV7-8|TRBJ2-4
ASSSSVQGHIQY
>TRBV29-1|TRBJ2-7
SVLFGDEQY
>TRBV27|TRBJ2-1
ASSFGGSSYNEQF
>TRBV28|TRBJ2-7
ASSFLLADSLEQY
>TRBV28|TRBJ1-5
ASSPEIYQPQH
>TRBV9|TRBJ2-7
ASSAWPGRGGSYEQY